The TCR beta chain described here comes from a study of control samples from healthy donors and cancer patients. Profiling relied on immunoSEQ multiplex PCR, and the TCRdb table lists in-frame clones only, not all of them. This table has roughly 69,000 clones, 83% appearing once. Germline loops: CDR1 GTSNPN, CDR2 SVGIG (reference sequence). The V end lost 2 bases, the J end lost 8 bases, and 16 bases lay between the germline ends. The CDR3 totals 14 residues. What was sequenced was blood. The chain carries TRBV30 and TRBJ2-1; D possibly matches TRBD1 or TRBD2 (5 bases each). This receptor was taken from a man in his sixties in good health. DNA for the CDR3: TGTGCCTGGAGTCGGGGCCCCTTGTGGGATGAGCAGTTCTTC. Residues: CAWSRGPLWDEQFF.